These 30 T cell receptor beta chains were all obtained from the same sample, sequenced in a study of T cell changes during pregnancy in multiple sclerosis. TCRdb's copy holds only in-frame clones and misses some; the assay was immunoSEQ multiplex PCR. The profile shows 20,000 to 30,000 clones, 85% to 90% of them singletons. The sequencing used CD4+ T cells from peripheral blood mononuclear cells, collected in the first trimester of pregnancy. These receptors were taken from a female donor in good health, enrolled as a control in a pregnancy study.

The chain couples TRBV6-6 to TRBJ2-5, with TRBD2 matching 7 bases. The CDR3 covers 14 residues. The ends lost 1 base at V and 5 bases at J; junction bases unmatched: 4. Germline V CDR1 and CDR2: MNHNY, SVGAGI (reference sequence). This CDR3 is CASSYYGGSETQYF. The CDR3 bases are TGTGCCAGCAGTTACTATGGCGGGAGTGAGACCCAGTACTTC.

The chain has TRBV28 and TRBJ2-7; tentative D call: TRBD2 (6 bases). The CDR3 spans 16 residues. CDR1 and CDR2 from the germline V gene are MDHEN and SYDVKM. V was pared by 4 bases and J by 2 bases, with 18 bases between. The CDR3 spells CASSSPPAGRTYEQYF. CDR3 nucleotide sequence: TGTGCCAGCAGTTCACCGCCCGCGGGAAGAACCTACGAGCAGTACTTC.

The J gene is TRBJ2-3, the V gene TRBV6-5; weak D call: TRBD1 (5 bases). Germline V gives CDR1 MNHEY, CDR2 SVGAGI. The CDR3 covers 15 residues. V lost 5 bases and J lost 0, with 12 bases in between. The CDR3 DNA is TGTGCCAGCAGTGTCTCGACAGTTAGCACAGATACGCAGTATTTT. Protein product: CASSVSTVSTDTQYF.

Note on this clone: The same CDR3 also results from other DNA sequences found in this sample. The genes are TRBV5-4 and TRBJ2-5; D unresolved. The CDR3 has 14 residues. Trimming left V 7 bases short and J 2 bases short, with 15 bases between. Germline CDR1 SGHNT, CDR2 YYREEE (reference sequence). CDR3 in amino acids: CASSNVRQQETQYF. The CDR3 DNA sequence: TGTGCCAGCTCCAACGTCAGGCAGCAAGAGACCCAGTACTTC.

The V gene is TRBV7-9, the J gene TRBJ1-1, with TRBD1 as a possible D gene (6 bases). Germline assignment: CDR1 SEHNR and CDR2 FQNEAQ (reference sequence). V lost 6 bases to trimming and J lost 10 bases, with 21 bases between them. The CDR3 runs 14 residues. CDR3 nucleotide sequence: TGTGCCAGCAGTCCCTCTGGGGGCCCCCATGGAGCTTTCTTT. It codes for CASSPSGGPHGAFF. The whole variable domain, remainder taken from reference TRBV7-9 and TRBJ1-1, is DTGVSQNPRHKITKRGQNVTFRCDPISEHNRLYWYRQTLGQGPEFLTYFQNEAQLEKSRLLSDRFSAERPKGSFSTLEIQRTEQGDSAMYLCASSPSGGPHGAFFGQGTRLTVV.

The chain combines TRBV6-5 with TRBJ2-5; D possibly corresponds to TRBD2 (7 bases). The J call may be in error: the DNA end matches TRBJ2-7 better. The length of the CDR3 is 14 residues. Germline V gives CDR1 MNHEY, CDR2 SVGAGI. The CDR3: CASSPRGGPYEQYF. The CDR3 DNA reads TGTGCCAGCAGCCCTAGGGGGGGTCCCTACGAGCAGTACTTC.

The CDR3 loop reads CASSQDRRDGEQYF. Here the CDR3 DNA reads TGTGCCAGCAGTCAGGACAGGCGGGATGGCGAGCAGTACTTC. The chain combines TRBV2 with TRBJ2-7; possibly TRBD1 for D (7 bases). Trimming took off 5 bases at V and 6 bases at J, with 17 bases between the two ends. Germline CDR1 reads SNHLY; CDR2 reads FYNNEI. There are 14 residues in the CDR3.

This clone was seen only once. At one of its ends the junction is not consistent with the germline gene, which may arise from a read error. Written as DNA, the CDR3 is TGTGCCAGCAGTCGGCCTAGACAGGGCCCGCGCCCTACCTTT. Protein sequence: CASSRPRQGPRPTF. This chain joins TRBV28 and TRBJ1-4, with 7 bases that match TRBD1. Looked up from germline, CDR1 is MDHEN and CDR2 is SYDVKM. CDR3 length: 14 amino acids.

The DNA for the CDR3 is TGTGCCAGCAGCCCCACTTCGAGGCGGGGGGCCGGGGAGCTGTTTTTT. Its translation: CASSPTSRRGAGELFF. The chain joins TRBV11-3 to TRBJ2-2; TRBD2 aligns across 8 bases. The CDR3 sequence is 16 residues long. Germline V gene data show CDR1 as SGHNT and CDR2 as YENEEA. V was clipped by 5 bases and J by 6 bases; unmatched bases: 11.

The chain recombines TRBV7-9 with TRBJ1-5, with a tentative D call TRBD1 (5 bases). Germline V lookup: CDR1 SEHNR, CDR2 FQNEAQ (reference sequence). The CDR3 has 15 residues. Trimming left V 5 bases short and J 3 bases short, with 14 bases between. The CDR3 DNA follows: TGTGCCAGCAGCCCCGACAGCTTAATCAATCAGCCCCAGCATTTT. This sequence encodes CASSPDSLINQPQHF. Supplemented by reference TRBV7-9 and TRBJ1-5, the full variable domain reads DTGVSQNPRHKITKRGQNVTFRCDPISEHNRLYWYRQTLGQGPEFLTYFQNEAQLEKSRLLSDRFSAERPKGSFSTLEIQRTEQGDSAMYLCASSPDSLINQPQHFGDGTRLSIL.

This rearrangement joins TRBV29-1 to TRBJ1-1, with D possibly being TRBD1 (6 bases). This CDR3 contains 15 residues. The germline CDR1 and CDR2 sequences are SQVTM and ANQGSEA. Trimming stripped 8 bases from V and 4 bases from J, with 23 bases between. This CDR3 reads CSSLGMGQIGTEAFF. The CDR3 DNA sequence: TGCAGCTCCCTTGGTATGGGACAAATAGGCACTGAAGCTTTCTTT. Looking up the rest from reference TRBV29-1 and TRBJ1-1 gives the full variable domain: SAVISQKPSRDICQRGTSLTIQCQVDSQVTMMFWYRQQPGQSLTLIATANQGSEATYESGFVIDKFPISRPNLTFSTLTVSNMSPEDSSIYLCSSLGMGQIGTEAFFGQGTRLTVV.

The V and J genes are TRBV9 and TRBJ2-7, with a possible D match to TRBD2 (5 bases). Looked up from germline, CDR1 is SGDLS and CDR2 is YYNGEE. Trimming removed 3 bases from V and 7 bases from J, with 17 bases in between. CDR3 length: 14 amino acids. As DNA, the CDR3 is TGTGCCAGCAGCGCCCGGGATCGTAGCACAGAGCAGTACTTC. Its translation: CASSARDRSTEQYF.

J is TRBJ1-1 and V is TRBV5-6, with D perhaps matching TRBD1 (6 bases). In germline, CDR1 is SGHDT, CDR2 YYEEEE. The CDR3 has 16 residues. Trimming took 0 bases from V and 4 from J, leaving 16 bases between them. CDR3: CASSLATGIATTEAFF. The DNA of the CDR3 is TGTGCCAGCAGCTTGGCAACAGGGATTGCAACCACTGAAGCTTTCTTT. The variable domain in full, with the rest retrieved from reference TRBV5-6 and TRBJ1-1, is DAGVTQSPTHLIKTRGQQVTLRCSPKSGHDTVSWYQQALGQGPQFIFQYYEEEERQRGNFPDRFSGHQFPNYSSELNVNALLLGDSALYLCASSLATGIATTEAFFGQGTRLTVV.

V is TRBV7-6 and J is TRBJ2-1, with 7 bases identical to TRBD2. The V segment lost 2 bases and the J segment 0 bases; nucleotides outside the gene matches: 16. From germline, CDR1 is SGHVS and CDR2 FNYEAQ. The CDR3 is 20 residues long. The chain's CDR3 is CASSLFPGGQGGGSYNEQFF. The CDR3, as DNA: TGTGCCAGCAGCTTATTTCCTGGTGGTCAGGGCGGGGGCTCCTACAATGAGCAGTTCTTC.

This clone is a singleton in its sample. V gene TRBV6-5 combines with J gene TRBJ2-1; the match to TRBD1 covers 11 bases. J gave up 8 bases and V 4 bases, and 10 bases lay outside the gene matches. CDR1 is MNHEY, CDR2 SVGAGI, per germline. CDR3 size: 16 residues. The CDR3 DNA reads as TGTGCCAGCAGTTCGTCCCGGGACAGGGGGGGCCATGAGCAGTTCTTC. This gives the protein CASSSSRDRGGHEQFF.

The rearrangement uses TRBV12-5 and TRBJ1-2, with a tentative D call TRBD1 (6 bases). The germline gives CDR1 LGHNT, CDR2 FRNRAP. V gave up 5 bases and J gave up 4 bases, with 14 bases separating them. The CDR3 sequence is 14 residues long. The CDR3 loop is CASGGNRVPYGYTF. The CDR3, as DNA: TGTGCTAGTGGTGGGAACAGGGTGCCCTATGGCTACACCTTC.

The chain couples TRBV27 to TRBJ2-3; 11 nucleotides agree with TRBD2. V trimming: 6 bases; J trimming: 0 bases; junction bases outside the gene matches: 14. Germline V lookup: CDR1 MNHEY, CDR2 SMNVEV (reference sequence). The CDR3 is 19 amino acids. The CDR3 region has the DNA TGTGCCAGCAGACCGACGAGACTAGCGGGATTCACTAGCACAGATACGCAGTATTTT. Its translation: CASRPTRLAGFTSTDTQYF.

The rearrangement links TRBV19 to TRBJ2-2; possible D gene TRBD1, 6 bases. Germline values: CDR1 LNHDA, CDR2 SQIVND (reference sequence). The CDR3 totals 14 residues. V lost 6 bases to trimming and J lost 8 bases, with 16 bases between them. The CDR3 DNA reads as TGTGCCAGTAGCATTTGGGGGCAGGGGGGGGAGCTGTTTTTT. Translated: CASSIWGQGGELFF.

The chain couples TRBV5-6 to TRBJ1-1; D is unresolved. This CDR3 is 13 amino acids long. Germline V gene lookup returns CDR1 SGHDT and CDR2 YYEEEE. V lost 2 bases and J 5 bases, leaving 10 bases between the germline ends. Written as DNA, the CDR3 is TGTGCCAGCAGCTTACAGTTTGGAACTGAAGCTTTCTTT. This codes for CASSLQFGTEAFF.

A few counts support this clone. The chain carries TRBV7-9 and TRBJ2-7; TRBD1 aligns across 7 bases. Germline V CDR1 and CDR2: SEHNR, FQNEAQ (reference sequence). The CDR3 is 16 amino acids. The junction had 9 bases not matched to a gene; V was cut back by 4 bases and J by 0 bases. The CDR3: CASSSFPGQSSYEQYF. Here the CDR3 DNA reads TGTGCCAGCAGCTCCTTTCCGGGACAGTCCTCCTACGAGCAGTACTTC.

The J gene is TRBJ2-2, the V gene TRBV5-1, with TRBD2 matching 9 bases. From germline, CDR1 is SGHRS and CDR2 YFSETQ. V was pared by 1 base and J by 7 bases, with 17 bases of the junction left unmatched. This CDR3 is built from 19 residues. The CDR3 is CASSLKSGSAGGPGGELFF. The CDR3 DNA reads TGCGCCAGCAGCTTGAAATCGGGATCGGCGGGAGGGCCCGGCGGGGAGCTGTTTTTT.

The V gene is TRBV7-3, the J gene TRBJ2-7; possible D gene TRBD1, 6 bases. V was cut by 2 bases and J by 1 base, with 12 bases left in between. CDR3 size: 15 residues. Germline CDR1 and CDR2: SGHTA and FQGTGA. CDR3 DNA sequence: TGTGCCAGCAGCTTACAGGCAGGGACATCCTACGAGCAGTACTTC. Protein: CASSLQAGTSYEQYF.

V and J are TRBV5-5 and TRBJ2-3, with 9 bases lining up with TRBD1. This CDR3 region has 16 residues. Germline values: CDR1 SGHKS, CDR2 YYEKEE (reference sequence). Germline trimming cut 4 bases from V and 2 bases from J; bases unmatched to any gene: 8. The CDR3 DNA reads as TGTGCCAGCAGCCTACTTAACAGGGGGCTCACAGATACGCAGTATTTT. It is translated as CASSLLNRGLTDTQYF.

The rearrangement uses TRBV20-1 and TRBJ2-7; perhaps TRBD1 as D (5 bases). The CDR3 runs 10 residues. Germline V gives CDR1 DFQATT, CDR2 SNEGSKA (reference sequence). V lost 2 bases and J lost 6, with 5 bases in between. CDR3 bases: TGCAGTGCTAGAAGGGGCGAGCAGTACTTC. Protein sequence: CSARRGEQYF.

This chain joins TRBV5-1 and TRBJ1-2; 9 bases are a match to TRBD1. The CDR3 is made up of 15 amino acids. V dropped 3 bases and J dropped 7; count of bases not matched to a gene: 10. Germline loops: CDR1 SGHRS, CDR2 YFSETQ. Written as DNA, the CDR3 is TGCGCCAGCAGCTCCGCCGGGACAGGGAACCGTGGCTACACCTTC. Translation gives CASSSAGTGNRGYTF. Complete variable domain (other parts from reference TRBV5-1 and TRBJ1-2): KAGVTQTPRYLIKTRGQQVTLSCSPISGHRSVSWYQQTPGQGLQFLFEYFSETQRNKGNFPGRFSGRQFSNSRSEMNVSTLELGDSALYLCASSSAGTGNRGYTFGSGTRLTVV.

The V call is TRBV7-8, the J call TRBJ2-1; 12 positions match TRBD2. The CDR3 consists of 13 residues. Unmatched junction bases numbered 2, after V lost 7 bases and J lost 7 bases. CDR1 and CDR2 (germline): SGHVS, FQNEAQ. The CDR3 sequence is CASTGLAGNEQFF. DNA of the CDR3: TGTGCCAGCACGGGACTAGCGGGTAATGAGCAGTTCTTC.

V and J are TRBV5-1 and TRBJ2-1, with D possibly matching TRBD2 (7 bases). CDR3 length equals 15 residues. V was shortened by 0 bases and J by 9 bases, with 16 bases between the two germline ends. Germline V CDR1 and CDR2: SGHRS, YFSETQ. For the CDR3, the DNA is TGCGCCAGCAGCTTGGATATCGGGGGGCTAGGTGAGCAGTTCTTC. Translating gives CASSLDIGGLGEQFF.

This clone was seen only once. The J gene is TRBJ1-2, the V gene TRBV11-2, with D perhaps matching TRBD1 (6 bases). V was pared by 4 bases and J by 3 bases, with 12 bases between. Per germline, CDR1 SGHAT and CDR2 FQNNGV. CDR3 length: 14 amino acids. CDR3 coding DNA: TGTGCCAGCAGCTCTGGGGGCGGGTACTATGGCTACACCTTC. Translating gives CASSSGGGYYGYTF.

The chain is built from TRBV20-1 and TRBJ2-3; D unclear. V dropped 5 bases and J dropped 9 bases, with 3 bases sitting between them. Germline CDR1 DFQATT, CDR2 SNEGSKA (reference sequence). The CDR3 has 8 amino acids. CDR3 sequence reads: CSAGTQYF. The CDR3, as DNA: TGCAGTGCTGGCACGCAGTATTTT.

This CDR3 reads CASSLRVAEYNEQFF. The CDR3 DNA sequence: TGTGCCAGCAGCTTAAGGGTAGCGGAATACAATGAGCAGTTCTTC. This rearrangement joins TRBV7-6 to TRBJ2-1; D is perhaps TRBD2 (6 bases). CDR3 length: 15 residues. Germline CDR1 and CDR2: SGHVS and FNYEAQ. Trimming took off 2 bases at V and 4 bases at J, with 12 bases between the two ends.